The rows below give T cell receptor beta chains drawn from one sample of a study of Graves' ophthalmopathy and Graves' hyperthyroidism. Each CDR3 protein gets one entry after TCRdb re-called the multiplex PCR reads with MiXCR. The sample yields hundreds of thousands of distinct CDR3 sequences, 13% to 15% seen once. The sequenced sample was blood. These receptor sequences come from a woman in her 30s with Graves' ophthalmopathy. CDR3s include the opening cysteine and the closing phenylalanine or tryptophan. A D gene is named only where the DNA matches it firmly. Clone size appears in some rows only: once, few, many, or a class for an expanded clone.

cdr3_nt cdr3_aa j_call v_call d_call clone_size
TGTGCCAGTAGTATAGCCCGGGAGAGAGGTCAGCCCCAGCATTTT CASSIARERGQPQHF TRBJ1-5 TRBV19 NA NA
TGCGCCACCAGTTCGTACGCGAACACCGGGGAGCTGTTTTTT CATSSYANTGELFF TRBJ2-2 TRBV5-1 NA few
TGTGCCAGCAGTGACCGGGACGGATCGAACACTGAAGCTTTCTTT CASSDRDGSNTEAFF TRBJ1-1 TRBV27 NA NA
TGTGCCAGCAGTGAATTAAGGGGGGGAGGGCAGCCCCAGCATTTT CASSELRGGGQPQHF TRBJ1-5 TRBV6-1 NA many
TGCGCCAGCAGCATGACGGGACAGGGTGCGGACCCGCAAGAGACCCAGTACTTC CASSMTGQGADPQETQYF TRBJ2-5 TRBV5-1 TRBD1 many
TGCGCCAGCAGCCCTGGATTAAACCTGAACACTGAAGCTTTCTTT CASSPGLNLNTEAFF TRBJ1-1 TRBV5-1 NA many
TGTGCCAGCGGGCCCAACAGGGGAGTTGGCACTGAAGCTTTCTTT CASGPNRGVGTEAFF TRBJ1-1 TRBV12-3/TRBV12-4 TRBD1 many
TGTGCCAGCAGTCCAAAGAGGGGGAGCTCCTATAATTCACCCCTCCACTTT CASSPKRGSSYNSPLHF TRBJ1-6 TRBV27 NA few
TGCGCCAGCAGCTTGGGCGTTAGACGTGACACCGGGGAGCTGTTTTTT CASSLGVRRDTGELFF TRBJ2-2 TRBV5-1 NA many
TGTGCCACCAGGCTGGGCGGGAGGGGCGAGCAGTACTTC CATRLGGRGEQYF TRBJ2-7 TRBV11-2 TRBD2 many
TGTGCCAGCAGTTTTGTGGCCAGGGATGGCTACACCTTC CASSFVARDGYTF TRBJ1-2 TRBV28 NA NA
TGCGCCAGCAGTTACTCAGGGACAGGGGCGCCCTACGAGCAGTACTTC CASSYSGTGAPYEQYF TRBJ2-7 TRBV6-5 TRBD1 NA
TGCGCCAGCAGCCAGGACCGGGACAAGAACACTGAAGCTTTCTTT CASSQDRDKNTEAFF TRBJ1-1 TRBV4-1 NA NA
TGTGCCAGCACCATGGACAGTTATGGCTACACCTTC CASTMDSYGYTF TRBJ1-2 TRBV6-2/TRBV6-3 NA NA
TGTGCCAGCAGTTTGGACAGGGAGTTCACCCAGTACTTC CASSLDREFTQYF TRBJ2-5 TRBV6-5 TRBD1 many
TGTGCCAGCAGTTTTCAAGGGGGGTCGGGGACTGAAGCTTTCTTT CASSFQGGSGTEAFF TRBJ1-1 TRBV27 NA many
TGCAGCGCCGGGACAGGTGCTAACTATGGCTACACCTTC CSAGTGANYGYTF TRBJ1-2 TRBV29-1 TRBD1 NA
TGTGCCAGCAGCCCTGAGACAGGGCGGTACTACGAGCAGTACTTC CASSPETGRYYEQYF TRBJ2-7 TRBV3-1 TRBD1 few
TGTGCCAGCAGCCCCCAAAGGATGAGGGGTATGAACACTGAAGCTTTCTTT CASSPQRMRGMNTEAFF TRBJ1-1 TRBV28 NA few
TGTGCCAGCAGTTCCTTACTAGCGGGAGGAACCGAGCAGTACTTC CASSSLLAGGTEQYF TRBJ2-7 TRBV6-5 TRBD2 NA
TGTGCCAGCAGCTTAGGCGGGCTAGCGGGAGGAAGAAACACCGCGGAGCTGTTTTTT CASSLGGLAGGRNTAELFF TRBJ2-2 TRBV11-2 TRBD2 NA
TGTGCCAGCAGCTCGGCCGGGAACTTCGGGCAGTACTTC CASSSAGNFGQYF TRBJ2-7 TRBV5-6 NA many
TGTGCCAGCAGTAAAGGGGGGAAGTATGGCTACACCTTC CASSKGGKYGYTF TRBJ1-2 TRBV25-1 NA many
TGCGCCAGCAGTGCTGGGGGCTCCGGAGGCTACACCTTC CASSAGGSGGYTF TRBJ1-2 TRBV10-1 NA many
TGTGCCAGCAGTTCGGGGGACAGGATCCCAGAGACCCAGTACTTC CASSSGDRIPETQYF TRBJ2-5 TRBV12-3/TRBV12-4 TRBD1 many
TGTGCCAGCAGCCGTGGAGGGTACCAAGAGACCCAGTACTTC CASSRGGYQETQYF TRBJ2-5 TRBV13 NA many
TGCAGCGCCGAAACAGGGTATGGCTACACCTTC CSAETGYGYTF TRBJ1-2 TRBV29-1 NA many
TGCGCCAGCAGCTCTTCTGTTAGGGGGGTAAATGGCTACACCTTC CASSSSVRGVNGYTF TRBJ1-2 TRBV5-1 NA few
TGTGCCAGCAGTCCGTCGGTCCTGAGCTCCTATAATTCACCCCTCCACTTT CASSPSVLSSYNSPLHF TRBJ1-6 TRBV6-1 NA many
TGCGCCAGCAGCCCACAGGGGGCAGGCACTGAAGCTTTCTTT CASSPQGAGTEAFF TRBJ1-1 TRBV5-1 TRBD1 many
TGTGCCAGCAGTTTGTCCCCACAGCCATACACTGAAGCTTTCTTT CASSLSPQPYTEAFF TRBJ1-1 TRBV28 NA many
TGTGCCAGCAGTGTCACCACAGGGAGAGGAAATCAGCCCCAGCATTTT CASSVTTGRGNQPQHF TRBJ1-5 TRBV6-1 NA NA
TGTGCCAGCAGCCGCTCCGGGACTGATTTTGAGACCCAGTACTTC CASSRSGTDFETQYF TRBJ2-5 TRBV11-2 NA many
TGCAGTGCTAGAGAGGGCTGGACTGAAGCTTTCTTT CSAREGWTEAFF TRBJ1-1 TRBV20-1 NA many
TGTGCCAGCAGCTCGCCTCTCGGCCCCCGGGAACACGAGCAGTACTTC CASSSPLGPREHEQYF TRBJ2-7 TRBV28 NA many
TGTGCCAGCAGTCCCATTAACAGGAGTACTGGCTACACCTTC CASSPINRSTGYTF TRBJ1-2 TRBV28 NA many
TGTGCCAGCAGCTCCGGGGGTGGATGGACCCAGTACTTC CASSSGGGWTQYF TRBJ2-5 TRBV11-2 NA many
TGTGCCAGCAGTCCTCCGGGACAGGGTGGCTACACCTTC CASSPPGQGGYTF TRBJ1-2 TRBV12-3/TRBV12-4 TRBD1 many
TGTGCCAGTCGCTCCACCACGGGGGGGTTCTACGAGCAGTACTTC CASRSTTGGFYEQYF TRBJ2-7 TRBV27 TRBD2 many